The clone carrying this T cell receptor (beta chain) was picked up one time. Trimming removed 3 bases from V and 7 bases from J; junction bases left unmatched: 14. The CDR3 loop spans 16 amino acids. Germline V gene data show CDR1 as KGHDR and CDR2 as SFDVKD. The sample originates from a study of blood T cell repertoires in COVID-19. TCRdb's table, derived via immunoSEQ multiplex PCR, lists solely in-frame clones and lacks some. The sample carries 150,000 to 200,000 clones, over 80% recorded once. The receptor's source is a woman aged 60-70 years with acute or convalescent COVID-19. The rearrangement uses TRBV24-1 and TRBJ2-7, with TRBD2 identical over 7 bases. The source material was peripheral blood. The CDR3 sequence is CATSDPLSGASLEQYF. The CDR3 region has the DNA TGTGCCACCAGTGATCCGTTAAGCGGGGCGTCTCTAGAGCAGTACTTC.